This T cell receptor beta chain derives from a study of T cell repertoires in cytomegalovirus infection. Study context: Indications of both CMV infection and matching HLA type were provided by public TCR beta signatures. Study-level results: CMV carriers having the relevant HLA were flagged by cumulative public TCR beta family frequency. The response measured ex vivo was dominated by TCR beta clonotypes (HLA-C-restricted and CMV-specific).

This clonotype was recorded at least ten times. Its specificity is unknown. TCRdb called the reads again in MiXCR, with one record for every CDR3 protein. Of just over 300,000 distinct CDR3 sequences in the sample, roughly a sixth were seen once. After removal of 10 bases from V and 2 bases from J, the junction contained 10 bases not matched to a gene. Per the germline V gene, CDR1 is LNHDA and CDR2 is SQIVND (reference sequence). There are 14 residues in the CDR3. Input material: PBMCs. The J gene is TRBJ2-5, the V gene TRBV19; TRBD1 aligns across 7 bases. This clonotype was obtained from a human donor in good health (CMV status not recorded). Some clones in this sample may be carry-over from other donors' samples. CDR3: CATRSEQGQETQYF. The CDR3, as DNA: TGTGCCACCCGGTCGGAACAGGGGCAAGAGACCCAGTACTTC.